This TCR beta chain was recovered during a study of Ad26.COV2.S vaccination and SARS-CoV-2 variants. Study conclusions and caveats: Measurement of non-spike TCR breadth gave similar results in vaccine and placebo recipients. In vaccinated individuals, spike-specific CD8+ and CD4+ T cell responses reportedly displayed substantial breadth.

The assay was immunoSEQ multiplex PCR, and TCRdb's table has in-frame clones only and misses some. The sample carries under 150,000 clones, about nine tenths recorded once. This clone was found a few times. Its antigen remains unknown. V lost 8 bases to trimming and J lost 5 bases, with 12 bases between them. The CDR3 length is 12 residues. Per germline, CDR1 MDHEN and CDR2 SYDVKM. The origin of this receptor is a human donor who had recovered from COVID-19. The V gene is TRBV28, the J gene TRBJ1-2; D uncertain. The sequences come from peripheral blood, collected after recovery from COVID-19. This chain's CDR3 is CASGSGRYGYTF. The CDR3 nucleotides read TGTGCCAGCGGCTCAGGAAGATATGGCTACACCTTC.